These 27 T cell receptor beta chains share one sample of origin, sequenced in a study of metastatic and nonmetastatic thyroid tumors. Every patient underwent thyroid surgery untreated. From the PCR reads, TCRdb re-called clones with MiXCR. The table shows roughly 20,000 clones, with just over 35% occurring only once. Sequencing was carried out using tumor tissue. All receptors derive from a female donor with papillary thyroid cancer or a benign thyroid nodule (not recorded which). Some clones in this sample may be carry-over from other donors' samples.

V is TRBV7-3 and J is TRBJ1-6; 9 positions agree with TRBD1. Germline V gene data show CDR1 as SGHTA and CDR2 as FQGTGA. V dropped 5 bases and J dropped 0; count of bases not matched to a gene: 5. This CDR3 comprises 17 residues. CDR3 DNA sequence: TGTGCCAGCAGCCCAGGGACAGGGAGCTCCTATAATTCACCCCTCCACTTT. Translation gives CASSPGTGSSYNSPLHF.

This clone was detected only a few times. J is TRBJ2-5 and V is TRBV27, with D unclear. This CDR3 spans 15 amino acids. Germline V gene lookup returns CDR1 MNHEY and CDR2 SMNVEV (reference sequence). Between the trimmed V and J ends, which lost 6 bases and 4 bases, there was a span of 18 bases. CDR3 sequence: CASRSYSSVGETQYF. The CDR3 region has the DNA TGTGCCAGCAGGTCCTATAGCAGTGTGGGAGAGACCCAGTACTTC.

This clone was found once. This rearrangement joins TRBV7-8 to TRBJ2-6; 7 bases align to TRBD1. Trimming cost V 5 bases and J 2 bases; bases outside gene matches: 3. Per germline, CDR1 SGHVS and CDR2 FQNEAQ. The CDR3 extends over 15 amino acids. The CDR3 here is CASSRRGTGANVLTF. The CDR3 nucleotides are TGTGCCAGCAGCCGCAGGGGGACTGGGGCCAACGTCCTGACTTTC.

This clone was seen a handful of times. The V gene is TRBV28, the J gene TRBJ2-7; no definite D call. Trimming took 1 base from V and 0 from J, leaving 13 bases between them. The CDR3 totals 16 residues. CDR1 and CDR2 (germline): MDHEN, SYDVKM. The CDR3 DNA reads TGTGCCAGCAGTTTATTTGGCGGATATAGCTCCTACGAGCAGTACTTC. Protein: CASSLFGGYSSYEQYF.

This clone has just a few counts. The gene calls are TRBV6-1 and TRBJ1-4; a possible D gene is TRBD1 (5 bases). The CDR3 spans 13 residues. V lost 6 bases and J 7 bases, leaving 12 bases between the germline ends. CDR1 and CDR2 from the germline V gene are MNHNS and SASEGT. The CDR3 here is CASRPTGREKLFF. CDR3 nucleotides: TGTGCCAGCAGACCTACAGGACGTGAAAAACTGTTTTTT.

This clone showed up just a few times. V is TRBV6-1 and J is TRBJ1-6; 9 bases agree with TRBD1. Germline loops: CDR1 MNHNS, CDR2 SASEGT. V lost 5 bases, J lost 9 bases, and 5 bases stayed unmatched. CDR3 length: 14 amino acids. The CDR3 nucleotides read TGTGCCAGCAGTCCCGGGACAGGGACTTCACCCCTCCACTTT. It yields the protein CASSPGTGTSPLHF.

This clone was detected only a few times. The V call is TRBV6-5, the J call TRBJ1-3; D is possibly TRBD1 (6 bases). CDR1 is MNHEY and CDR2 is SVGAGI in the germline V gene. The CDR3 extends over 18 amino acids. V lost 0 bases, J lost 3 bases, and 18 bases lay in between. The chain's CDR3 is CASSYSNSAGAYGNTIYF. CDR3 bases: TGTGCCAGCAGTTACTCGAATTCCGCAGGGGCGTATGGAAACACCATATATTTT.

The gene calls are TRBV28 and TRBJ2-3, with 9 bases that match TRBD2. The CDR3 loop spans 15 amino acids. Germline V lookup: CDR1 MDHEN, CDR2 SYDVKM. V dropped 4 bases and J dropped 2; count of bases not matched to a gene: 4. CDR3 sequence: CASSSLAGDTDTQYF. The CDR3 region has the DNA TGTGCCAGCAGTTCCTTAGCGGGGGACACAGATACGCAGTATTTT.

V gene TRBV3-1 combines with J gene TRBJ1-6, with D unresolved. The V gene lost 2 bases and the J gene lost 10 bases, with 9 bases spanning the gap. Germline V gene lookup returns CDR1 LGHDT and CDR2 YNNKEL (reference sequence). This CDR3 contains 13 residues. The CDR3 protein is CASSQNLYSPLHF. Here the CDR3 DNA reads TGTGCCAGCAGCCAAAACCTGTACTCACCCCTCCACTTT.

Only a few counts were recorded for this clone. The genes are TRBV28 and TRBJ1-1; 8 nucleotides match TRBD1. This CDR3 has 15 residues. Germline V gene sequence: CDR1 MDHEN, CDR2 SYDVKM. V dropped 4 bases and J dropped 7; count of bases not matched to a gene: 11. The CDR3 loop reads CASSSPRGLGSEAFF. Written as DNA, the CDR3 is TGTGCCAGCAGTTCCCCCAGGGGGCTCGGGAGTGAAGCTTTCTTT.

The chain uses TRBV6-2 or TRBV6-3 and TRBJ2-1, with TRBD1 identical over 7 bases. V dropped 7 bases and J dropped 8; count of bases not matched to a gene: 11. CDR1 is MNHEY, CDR2 SVGEGT, per germline. The CDR3 has 14 amino acids. The CDR3 loop reads CASKYSGGRDEQFF. The CDR3 DNA sequence: TGTGCCAGCAAATATTCAGGGGGTAGGGATGAGCAGTTCTTC.

J is TRBJ1-2 and V is TRBV20-1, with D uncertain. Deletions cut 4 bases from V and 8 bases from J, with 11 bases between. Germline CDR1 reads DFQATT; CDR2 reads SNEGSKA (reference sequence). This CDR3 comprises 11 residues. The CDR3 coding sequence is TGCAGTGCTACACATAGCGGAGGCTACACCTTC. Amino acids: CSATHSGGYTF.

The chain links TRBV5-1 to TRBJ2-3, with TRBD2 identical over 12 bases. Germline V CDR1 and CDR2: SGHRS, YFSETQ. The V gene end was trimmed by 2 bases and the J gene end by 2 bases; junction bases not matched to a gene: 12. The CDR3 loop spans 19 amino acids. CDR3 sequence reads: CASSLSLLAGGLPTDTQYF. CDR3 sequence (DNA): TGCGCCAGCAGCTTATCCCTTCTAGCGGGAGGGCTCCCCACAGATACGCAGTATTTT.

The chain combines TRBV6-1 with TRBJ1-2; 9 bases match TRBD1. Germline lookup yields CDR1 MNHNS and CDR2 SASEGT. Trimming took 6 bases from V and 3 from J; bases not matched to a gene: 5. The CDR3 spans 14 residues. CDR3 in DNA: TGTGCCAGCAGGGGACAGGGCGGGTACTATGGCTACACCTTC. Translated: CASRGQGGYYGYTF.

This clone was seen a few times. The chain has TRBV9 and TRBJ1-1, with a possible D match to TRBD1 (6 bases). CDR1 is SGDLS, CDR2 YYNGEE, per germline. Trimming cost V 8 bases and J 0 bases, with 8 bases left between them. This CDR3 comprises 12 residues. CDR3 nucleotide sequence: TGTGCCAGTCAGGGGATGAACACTGAAGCTTTCTTT. This translates into CASQGMNTEAFF.

The V call is TRBV5-1, the J call TRBJ2-5, with 9 bases lining up with TRBD2. Trimming removed 4 bases from V and 2 bases from J; junction bases left unmatched: 6. Germline CDR1 is SGHRS and CDR2 is YFSETQ. This CDR3 has 15 residues. The DNA for the CDR3 is TGCGCCAGCAGCATAGGACTAGCGAGACAAGAGACCCAGTACTTC. Residues: CASSIGLARQETQYF.

V and J are TRBV11-1 and TRBJ2-1; 14 bases agree with TRBD2. V lost 5 bases to trimming and J lost 7 bases; unmatched junction nucleotides: 7. Germline CDR1 is SGHAT and CDR2 is FQDESV (reference sequence). The CDR3 has 16 amino acids. The DNA of the CDR3 is TGTGCCAGCAGCCCCGAGGGACTAGCGGGAGAGAATGAGCAGTTCTTC. Encoded protein: CASSPEGLAGENEQFF.

The chain links TRBV12-3 or TRBV12-4 to TRBJ2-5; D is possibly TRBD2 (7 bases). This CDR3 is built from 14 residues. Deletions cut 8 bases from V and 5 bases from J, with 18 bases between. Here the CDR3 DNA reads TGTGCCAGCGGCCCCTCGGGGGGCAGGGAGACCCAGTACTTC. The encoded protein is CASGPSGGRETQYF.

This chain joins TRBV6-2 or TRBV6-3 and TRBJ2-3; 7 nucleotides line up with TRBD1. Germline V gives CDR1 MNHEY, CDR2 SVGEGT. The CDR3 spans 21 residues. With 0 bases clipped from V and 0 bases from J, the junction kept 18 bases outside the gene matches. The CDR3 region is CASSYSGGAVGGRASTDTQYF. The CDR3 region has the DNA TGTGCCAGCAGTTACTCAGGGGGCGCGGTTGGCGGTCGGGCTAGCACAGATACGCAGTATTTT.

The chain has TRBV6-1 and TRBJ1-3, with D perhaps TRBD1 (5 bases). The CDR3 runs 15 residues. Germline V gene sequence: CDR1 MNHNS, CDR2 SASEGT. With 6 bases removed from V and 7 bases from J, the gap between germline ends came to 19 bases. CDR3 sequence: CASSGGSWISNTIYF. Written as DNA, the CDR3 is TGTGCCAGCAGCGGGGGTTCCTGGATCAGTAACACCATATATTTT.

The gene calls are TRBV11-3 and TRBJ1-2; D is perhaps TRBD1 (5 bases). Trimming pared 5 bases from V and 3 bases from J, leaving 13 bases between. Germline lookup yields CDR1 SGHNT and CDR2 YENEEA. This CDR3 contains 14 residues. The CDR3 here is CASSGDWGDYGYTF. The CDR3, as DNA: TGTGCCAGCAGCGGGGATTGGGGGGACTATGGCTACACCTTC.

This clone is medium-sized by share. The chain carries TRBV18 and TRBJ1-4, with TRBD1 matching 9 bases. The CDR3 has 13 residues. Germline CDR1 is KGHSH and CDR2 is LQKENI. The trim removed 6 bases at V and 8 bases at J, leaving 4 bases unmatched. CDR3 loop: CASSPGQGEKLFF. CDR3 DNA: TGTGCCAGCTCTCCGGGACAGGGCGAAAAACTGTTTTTT.

The chain employs TRBV12-3 or TRBV12-4 and TRBJ2-1, with D tentatively TRBD2 (5 bases). The V end lost 8 bases, the J end lost 15 bases, and 20 bases lay between the germline ends. The CDR3 has 12 residues. CDR3 in amino acids: CASGRTYGESFF. The CDR3 DNA reads TGTGCCAGCGGCCGAACTTACGGGGAGTCGTTCTTC.

The rearrangement links TRBV28 to TRBJ2-2; TRBD2 agrees at 10 bases. CDR3 size: 14 residues. The germline V gene has CDR1 MDHEN and CDR2 SYDVKM. J was trimmed by 7 bases and V by 7 bases; bases with no gene match: 6. The CDR3 nucleotides read TGTGCCAGCAAGCGGGAGGGCCCGGTCGGGGAGCTGTTTTTT. Encoded protein: CASKREGPVGELFF.

Only a few counts were recorded for this clone. The chain has TRBV12-3 or TRBV12-4 and TRBJ1-5, with D possibly TRBD1 on 5 matching bases. Trimming took off 8 bases at V and 2 bases at J, with 13 bases between the two ends. CDR3 size: 14 residues. CDR3 loop: CASRDSRRNQPQHF. The CDR3 coding sequence is TGTGCCAGCCGAGACAGTAGGCGCAATCAGCCCCAGCATTTT.

This sequence joins TRBV20-1 and TRBJ2-5, with a tentative D call TRBD2 (5 bases). Germline CDR1 reads DFQATT; CDR2 reads SNEGSKA (reference sequence). The CDR3 loop spans 15 amino acids. Trimming left V 1 base short and J 4 bases short, with 16 bases between. DNA of the CDR3: TGCAGTGCTAGAGCTCGGGTCAGGAGGTCAGAGACCCAGTACTTC. Protein sequence: CSARARVRRSETQYF.

This clone appeared a few times. The chain joins TRBV28 to TRBJ1-1; D remains unclear. The CDR3 has 11 amino acids. Between the trimmed V and J ends, which lost 2 bases and 8 bases, there was a span of 6 bases. Per the germline V gene, CDR1 is MDHEN and CDR2 is SYDVKM. The CDR3 loop is CASSLGWEAFF. CDR3 DNA sequence: TGTGCCAGCAGTTTAGGGTGGGAAGCTTTCTTT.